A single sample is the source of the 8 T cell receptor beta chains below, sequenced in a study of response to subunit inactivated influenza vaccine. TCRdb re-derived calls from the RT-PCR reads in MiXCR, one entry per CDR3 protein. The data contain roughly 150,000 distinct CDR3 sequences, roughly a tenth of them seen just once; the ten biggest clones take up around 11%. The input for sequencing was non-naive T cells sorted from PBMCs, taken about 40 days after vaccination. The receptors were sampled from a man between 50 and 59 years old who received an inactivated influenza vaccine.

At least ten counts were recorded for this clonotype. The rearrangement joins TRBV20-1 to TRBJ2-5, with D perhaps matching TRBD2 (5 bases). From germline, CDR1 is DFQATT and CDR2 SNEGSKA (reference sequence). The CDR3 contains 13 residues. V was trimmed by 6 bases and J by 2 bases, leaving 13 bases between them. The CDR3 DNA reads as TGCAGTGCCAAAGAGGGTCAGCAAGAGACCCAGTACTTC. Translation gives CSAKEGQQETQYF.

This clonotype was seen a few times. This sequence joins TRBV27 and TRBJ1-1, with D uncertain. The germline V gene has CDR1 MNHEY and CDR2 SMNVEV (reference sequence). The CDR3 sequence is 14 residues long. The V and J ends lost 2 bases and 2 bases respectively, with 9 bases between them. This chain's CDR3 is CASSLTRQNTEAFF. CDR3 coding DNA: TGTGCCAGCAGTTTAACTCGACAAAACACTGAAGCTTTCTTT.

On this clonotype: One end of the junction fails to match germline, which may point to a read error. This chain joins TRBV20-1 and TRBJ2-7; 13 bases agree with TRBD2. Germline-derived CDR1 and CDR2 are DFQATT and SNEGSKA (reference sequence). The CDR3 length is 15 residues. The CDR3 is CSALLAGGQSYEHYF. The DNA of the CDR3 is TGCAGTGCTCTACTAGCGGGAGGGCAATCCTACGAGCATTACTTC.

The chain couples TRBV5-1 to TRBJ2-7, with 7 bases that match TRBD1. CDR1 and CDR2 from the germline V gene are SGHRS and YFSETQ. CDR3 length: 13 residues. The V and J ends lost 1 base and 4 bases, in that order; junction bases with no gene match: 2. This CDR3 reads CASSLPDRYEQYF. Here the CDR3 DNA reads TGCGCCAGCAGCTTGCCGGACAGGTACGAGCAGTACTTC. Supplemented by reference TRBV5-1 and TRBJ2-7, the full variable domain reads KAGVTQTPRYLIKTRGQQVTLSCSPISGHRSVSWYQQTPGQGLQFLFEYFSETQRNKGNFPGRFSGRQFSNSRSEMNVSTLELGDSALYLCASSLPDRYEQYFGPGTRLTVT.

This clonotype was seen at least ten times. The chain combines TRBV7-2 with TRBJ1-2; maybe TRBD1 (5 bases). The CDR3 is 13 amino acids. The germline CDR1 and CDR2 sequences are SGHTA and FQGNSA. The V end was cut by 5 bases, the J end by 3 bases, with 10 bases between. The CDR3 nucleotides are TGTGCCAGCAGCGAGGGGAAGCACTATGGCTACACCTTC. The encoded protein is CASSEGKHYGYTF.

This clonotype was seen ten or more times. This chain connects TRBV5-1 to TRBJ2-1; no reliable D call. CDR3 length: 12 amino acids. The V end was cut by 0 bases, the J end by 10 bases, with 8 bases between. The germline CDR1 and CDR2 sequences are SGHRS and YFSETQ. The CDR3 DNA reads TGCGCCAGCAGCTTGGAAGGTTGGGAGCAGTTCTTC. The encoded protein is CASSLEGWEQFF.

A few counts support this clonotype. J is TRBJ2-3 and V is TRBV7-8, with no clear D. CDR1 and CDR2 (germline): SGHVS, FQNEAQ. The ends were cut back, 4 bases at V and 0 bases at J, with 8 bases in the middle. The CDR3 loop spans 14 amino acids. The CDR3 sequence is CASSSYTSTDTQYF. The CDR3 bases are TGTGCCAGCAGCTCCTACACTAGCACAGATACGCAGTATTTT.

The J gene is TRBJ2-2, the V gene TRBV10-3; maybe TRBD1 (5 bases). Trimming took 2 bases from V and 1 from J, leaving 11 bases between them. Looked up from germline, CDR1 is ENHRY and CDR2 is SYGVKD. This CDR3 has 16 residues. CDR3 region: CAISENGQGNTGELFF. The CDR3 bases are TGTGCCATCAGTGAGAACGGACAAGGGAACACCGGGGAGCTGTTTTTT.